The present TCR beta chain was sequenced within a study of graft-versus-host responses after intestinal transplantation. Study-level information: Tacrolimus plus steroids were given to all recipients for roughly 3 years, preceded by anti-thymocyte globulin induction.

Note on this clone: Its antigen is still unknown.

Produced via immunoSEQ multiplex PCR; TCRdb's table is partial and in-frame only. Among about 90,000 clones, around 86% were seen once, and the ten largest hold about 18%. The CDR3 length is 14 residues. Per germline, CDR1 SGHAT and CDR2 FQNNGV. V was trimmed by 5 bases and J by 4 bases, leaving 12 bases between them. This receptor was obtained from a human donor who received an intestinal transplant. Specimen: unstimulated CD8+ T cells sorted from spleen or lymph node cells, collected before intestinal transplant. The chain couples TRBV11-2 to TRBJ2-1; either TRBD1 or TRBD2 may supply D (5 bases each). CDR3 sequence reads: CASSAPGPYNEQFF. The CDR3 DNA is TGTGCCAGCAGCGCCCCGGGACCTTACAATGAGCAGTTCTTC.